Below, one T cell receptor (beta chain) is given with its context. Its matching antigen is unknown. These data belong to a study of human T cells and chemical hapten exposure. Broader study findings: The study found that DPC sensitization did not change TCRs above 1 in 1000 frequency.

MiXCR was run by TCRdb on the RACE reads, yielding one entry per CDR3 protein. Of a few hundred thousand distinct CDR3 sequences listed, roughly 4.8% are singletons. With 3 bases clipped from V and 6 bases from J, the junction kept 7 bases outside the gene matches. Germline CDR1 KGHSH, CDR2 LQKENI. CDR3 length equals 14 residues. Noted time point: patch test 1, 2 weeks after DPC sensitization. Treatment specified: therapeutic diphenylcyclopropenone sensitization with weekly scalp DPC. At every patch-test visit, blood was drawn before the patch test was applied. The chain joins TRBV18 to TRBJ1-2; 7 nucleotides line up with TRBD1. The TCR originated in a woman between 45 and 60 years old with alopecia areata. Some clones in this sample may be carry-over from other donors' samples. The specimen comprised whole blood, sampled in connection with sensitization to the hapten diphenylcyclopropenone (DPC). DNA for the CDR3: TGTGCCAGCTCACCGCGTGCAGGGGGTCATGGCTACACCTTC. Translated: CASSPRAGGHGYTF.